The rows below give T cell receptor beta chains drawn from one sample of a study of cytomegalovirus exposure and HLA in healthy donors. The data were produced by immunoSEQ multiplex PCR, yet TCRdb's version contains in-frame clones alone and is incomplete. Counted here are roughly 120,000 clones, 75% to 85% occurring once; the ten biggest clones make up 1.9%. The sample comprised PBMCs. Every receptor here comes from a man aged 45 to 65 in good health and CMV-seronegative. Both conserved end residues are part of each CDR3. Each record gives: CDR3 length, J gene, D gene, V gene, clone size, CDR3 DNA, CDR3 protein. A D gene is named only where the DNA matches it firmly. Not all rows give a size; the values are once, few, many and, for expanded clones, a class.

18 TRBJ1-4 . TRBV28 once TGTGCCAGCAGTCCACCAACTTCGTACAGGGCTTCGAATGAAAAACTGTTTTTT CASSPPTSYRASNEKLFF
15 TRBJ2-1 . TRBV27 . TGTGCCAGCTCAAAACAGGGACCCCTGGGGAATGAGCAGTTCTTC CASSKQGPLGNEQFF
16 TRBJ1-1 . TRBV4-3 . TGCGCCAGCAGCCAAGATCCCAGAGGGGGGAACACTGAAGCTTTCTTT CASSQDPRGGNTEAFF
16 TRBJ1-2 TRBD1 TRBV6-5 . TGTGCCAGCAGTTACGGAGTCGGGACAGGGGGCGGGGGCTACACCTTC CASSYGVGTGGGGYTF
11 TRBJ1-1 . TRBV10-3 . TGTGCCATCATGCAGGGCACTGAAGCTTTCTTT CAIMQGTEAFF
15 TRBJ2-3 TRBD2 TRBV11-3 few TGTGCCAGCAGCCCCTGGAGCGGGGCCACAGATACGCAGTATTTT CASSPWSGATDTQYF
15 TRBJ2-3 TRBD1 TRBV19 . TGTGCCAGTGGGCTAGGACAGGGGGCCGGAGATACGCAGTATTTT CASGLGQGAGDTQYF
13 TRBJ1-2 TRBD1 TRBV6-5 few TGTGCCAGCAGCCTCGACAGGGACTATGGCTACACCTTC CASSLDRDYGYTF
16 TRBJ1-4 . TRBV7-9 . TGTTCCAGCAGCTTAGTATTTGGGGCAGGCAATGAAAAACTGTTTTTT CSSSLVFGAGNEKLFF
14 TRBJ1-1 TRBD1 TRBV7-2 . TGTGCCAGCAGCTTAGGACAGGGCATCACTGAAGCTTTCTTT CASSLGQGITEAFF
15 TRBJ2-1 TRBD1 TRBV7-6 . TGTGCCAGCAGCCAAGGGACAGGGGACTACAATGAGCAGTTCTTC CASSQGTGDYNEQFF
16 TRBJ1-3 . TRBV18 . TGTGCCAGCTCACTTTTCCCCCAGGGATTGGCGGACACCATATATTTT CASSLFPQGLADTIYF
12 TRBJ1-2 . TRBV2 . TGTGCCAGCAGTGAGATCCCCAGGGGCTACACCTTC CASSEIPRGYTF
17 TRBJ1-3 . TRBV18 . TGTGCCAGCTCACCAAACGTGGCACAGAACTCTGGAAACACCATATATTTT CASSPNVAQNSGNTIYF
14 TRBJ2-5 . TRBV7-9 . TGTGCCAGCGCCAGGACAGCGAGATTTGAGACCCAGTACTTC CASARTARFETQYF
16 TRBJ2-3 TRBD1 TRBV5-4 . TGTGCCAGCAGCTCGACAGGGGGCGGAGGCACAGATACGCAGTATTTT CASSSTGGGGTDTQYF
15 TRBJ2-3 TRBD2 TRBV2 . TGTGCCAGCAGTCGCCTAGCGGGGGAGGTAGATACGCAGTATTTT CASSRLAGEVDTQYF
14 TRBJ1-1 TRBD1 TRBV2 few TGTGCCAGCAGCTATACAGGGGTGAACACTGAAGCTTTCTTT CASSYTGVNTEAFF
14 TRBJ2-1 TRBD2 TRBV9 . TGTGCCAGCAGCTCCCGGACTAGACGCCATGAGCAGTTCTTC CASSSRTRRHEQFF
12 TRBJ1-1 . TRBV19 few TGTGCCAGTAGTATGAGGGCAGCTGAAGCTTTCTTT CASSMRAAEAFF
12 TRBJ1-4 TRBD1 TRBV5-8 . TGTGCCAGCAGCCAAAAGTGGGACAGGGAAGGGTTT CASSQKWDREGF
16 TRBJ2-3 TRBD2 TRBV2 . TGTGCCAGCAGTGTGGTGAAAGCGGGGTACACAGATACGCAGTATTTT CASSVVKAGYTDTQYF
14 TRBJ1-5 . TRBV28 . TGTGCCAGCATCCCGCCGGCTGGAGATCAGCCCCAGCATTTT CASIPPAGDQPQHF
11 TRBJ2-5 . TRBV20-1 . TGCAGTGCTAGCTATGTAGAGACCCAGTACTTC CSASYVETQYF
14 TRBJ2-1 TRBD1 TRBV27 . TGTGCCAGCAGTTCCGGACAGGGCTACAATGAGCAGTTCTTC CASSSGQGYNEQFF
18 TRBJ2-3 TRBD2 TRBV5-4 . TGTGCCAGCAGCCTGTACTTCAGAGCAGCGGGGTACACAGATACGCAGTATTTT CASSLYFRAAGYTDTQYF
16 TRBJ1-5 . TRBV2 . TGTGCCAGCAGTGAAGCAATATCCTATAGCAATCAGCCCCAGCATTTT CASSEAISYSNQPQHF
16 TRBJ2-3 TRBD1 TRBV11-3 . TGTGCCAGCAGCTTAGGGGACAGGGGATGCACAGATACGCAGTATTTT CASSLGDRGCTDTQYF
12 TRBJ2-7 . TRBV18 . TGTGCCAGTACCGACAGCTACTACGAGCAGTACTTC CASTDSYYEQYF
13 TRBJ1-5 . TRBV7-2 . TGTGCCAGCAGCGACCCCGGGGGTCAGCCCCAGCATTTT CASSDPGGQPQHF
15 TRBJ2-5 TRBD2 TRBV4-2 . TGTGCCAGCAGCCAGGTAGCGGGGTGGGGAGAGACCCAGTACTTC CASSQVAGWGETQYF
17 TRBJ2-3 TRBD2 TRBV5-4 . TGTGCCAGCAGTCTTGGCGGGGGTGGTCCTAGCACAGATACGCAGTATTTT CASSLGGGGPSTDTQYF
13 TRBJ1-2 TRBD1 TRBV7-9 . TGTGCCAGCAGGAGGACAGGGTTCAGCGGCTACACCTTC CASRRTGFSGYTF
16 TRBJ2-3 TRBD2 TRBV7-2 . TGTGCCAGCAGCTTCGGGACTAGCGGGCCCTCAGATACGCAGTATTTT CASSFGTSGPSDTQYF
13 TRBJ1-4 . TRBV5-1 . TGCGCCAGCAGCTGGTGGGGGGGCGAAAAACTGTTTTTT CASSWWGGEKLFF
17 TRBJ1-1 TRBD1 TRBV4-2 . TGTGCCAGCAGCCAAGTTCGGGACAGGGCTGGGGGCACTGAAGCTTTCTTT CASSQVRDRAGGTEAFF
16 TRBJ2-2 . TRBV5-1 few TGCGCCAGCAGCCTTATCTGGGCAGGGGACACCGGGGAGCTGTTTTTT CASSLIWAGDTGELFF
15 TRBJ1-2 TRBD1 TRBV10-1 . TGCGCCAGTTACACAATCCGGGACAGGACCTATGGCTACACCTTC CASYTIRDRTYGYTF
14 TRBJ1-3 . TRBV19 . TGTGCCAGTAGTATAGGAACAGCTGGAAACACCATATATTTT CASSIGTAGNTIYF
14 TRBJ2-7 TRBD1 TRBV7-2 . TGTGCCAGCAGCTTCGACAGGGCAGTAAACGAGCAGTACTTC CASSFDRAVNEQYF
14 TRBJ1-2 . TRBV5-1 . TGCGCCAGCAGCTTGCAACAGGGTAGGGGAGGCTACACCTTC CASSLQQGRGGYTF
14 TRBJ1-4 . TRBV28 few TGTGCCAGCAGTGAGGTTGTAACTAATGAAAAACTGTTTTTT CASSEVVTNEKLFF